A selection of T cell receptor beta chains follows, all from one sample in a study of Graves' ophthalmopathy and Graves' hyperthyroidism. TCRdb reprocessed the multiplex PCR reads via MiXCR and lists one record per CDR3 protein. The top ten clones hold 44% of a sample with almost 750,000 distinct CDR3 sequences, roughly two fifths of them seen once. Sequencing was carried out using peripheral blood. The receptors were sampled from an adult man with Graves' ophthalmopathy. Each CDR3 is given with its conserved first and last residue. Fields, in order: V gene, J gene, clone size, CDR3 protein. A clone size is listed for some rows: how often the clone was seen (once, few, many), or a class if it is expanded.

TRBV29-1	TRBJ2-7	many	CSVDRASSYEQYF
TRBV2	TRBJ2-7	-	CASSYTGQGASEQYF
TRBV29-1	TRBJ2-7	-	CSVVRDSYEQYF
TRBV25-1	TRBJ2-2	few	CASSYSTRTYANTGELFF
TRBV7-2	TRBJ1-2	-	CASSLEWGGGKGYTF
TRBV2	TRBJ1-2	-	CASSETGGQGYTF
TRBV20-1	TRBJ2-7	few	CSARTGGTDEQYF
TRBV11-2	TRBJ1-1	-	CASSSGQGAVTEAFF
TRBV7-3	TRBJ2-5	-	CASSRARGGRETQYF
TRBV12-3/TRBV12-4	TRBJ2-5	-	CASSQQVFQETQYF
TRBV29-1	TRBJ1-1	-	CSVVGGQGTTEAFF
TRBV6-2/TRBV6-3	TRBJ2-5	-	CASSAGGGLGETQYF
TRBV19	TRBJ1-4	-	CASSISGVKLFF
TRBV20-1	TRBJ1-2	many	CSAPLWGRNGYTF
TRBV6-5	TRBJ1-1	few	CASRRKRAFF
TRBV2	TRBJ2-5	few	CASFSQGGGAKETQYF
TRBV7-2	TRBJ2-5	once	CASSWARGQETQYF
TRBV11-2	TRBJ1-2	-	CASSLGGSNGHGYTF
TRBV7-9	TRBJ1-1	few	CASSVEGAGPLDTEAFF
TRBV7-9	TRBJ2-3	-	CASNLAGATDTQYF
TRBV3-1	TRBJ1-5	few	CASSHPGQDRYSNQPQHF
TRBV7-9	TRBJ2-2	many	CASSSRPANTGELFF
TRBV20-1	TRBJ2-7	many	CSATRDRNGEQYF
TRBV7-9	TRBJ1-4	-	CASSPTEEKLFF
TRBV20-1	TRBJ2-5	-	CSARDIQAVEETQYF
TRBV19	TRBJ2-7	few	CASSLSRAGEQYF
TRBV20-1	TRBJ1-6	few	CSARDRGGNNSPLHF
TRBV20-1	TRBJ2-7	-	CSAFATYEQYF
TRBV20-1	TRBJ2-5	-	CSARPLVGLAKETQYF
TRBV24-1	TRBJ2-1	-	CATRDAAYNEQFF
TRBV25-1	TRBJ2-2	-	CASSPPSGNTGELFF
TRBV29-1	TRBJ2-3	-	CSVEGPSGRTSTDTQYF